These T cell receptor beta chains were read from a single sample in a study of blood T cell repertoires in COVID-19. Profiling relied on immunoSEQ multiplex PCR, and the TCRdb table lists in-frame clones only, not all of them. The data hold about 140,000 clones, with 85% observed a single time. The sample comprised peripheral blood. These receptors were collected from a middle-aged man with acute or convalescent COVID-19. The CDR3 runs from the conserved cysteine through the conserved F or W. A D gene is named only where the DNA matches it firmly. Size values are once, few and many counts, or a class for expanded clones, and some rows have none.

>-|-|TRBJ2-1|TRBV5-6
CASSLYRVDNEQFF
TGTGCCAGCAGCTTATACAGGGTGGACAATGAGCAGTTCTTC
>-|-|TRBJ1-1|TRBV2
CASSADREIEAFF
TGTGCCAGCAGTGCCGACCGGGAAATTGAAGCTTTCTTT
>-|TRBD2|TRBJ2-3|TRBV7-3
CASSLRSGRSSDTQYF
TGTGCCAGCAGCTTACGTAGCGGGAGGAGTTCAGATACGCAGTATTTT
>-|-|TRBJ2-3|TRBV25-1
CASSESSSGVISTDTQYF
TGTGCCAGCAGTGAATCTTCGTCGGGGGTAATTTCGACAGATACGCAGTATTTT
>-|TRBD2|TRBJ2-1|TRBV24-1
CATSDRSGSSYNEQFF
TGTGCCACCAGTGACCGTAGCGGGAGCTCCTACAATGAGCAGTTCTTC
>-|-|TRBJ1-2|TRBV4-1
CASSPGEGNYGYTF
TGCGCCAGCAGCCCCGGGGAGGGAAACTATGGCTACACCTTC
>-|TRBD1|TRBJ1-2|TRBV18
CASSSGTGDNYGYTF
TGTGCCAGCTCATCGGGGACAGGGGACAACTATGGCTACACCTTC
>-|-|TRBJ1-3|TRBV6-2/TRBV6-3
CASSSLSGNTIYF
TGTGCCAGCAGTTCCCTCTCTGGAAACACCATATATTTT
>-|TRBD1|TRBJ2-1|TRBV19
CASVDRGAGNEQFF
TGTGCCAGTGTTGACAGGGGCGCCGGCAATGAGCAGTTCTTC
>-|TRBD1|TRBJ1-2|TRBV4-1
CASSPRTGNYGYTF
TGCGCCAGCAGCCCCCGGACAGGGAACTATGGCTACACCTTC
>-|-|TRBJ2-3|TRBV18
CASSDIGRDTQYF
TGTGCCAGCTCCGACATCGGCCGAGATACGCAGTATTTT
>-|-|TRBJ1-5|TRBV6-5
CASSYYGGQPQHF
TGTGCCAGCAGTTACTATGGCGGTCAGCCCCAGCATTTT
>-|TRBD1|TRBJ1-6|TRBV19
CASRTGGVFGSPLHF
TGTGCCAGTAGAACAGGGGGCGTTTTTGGTTCACCCCTCCACTTT
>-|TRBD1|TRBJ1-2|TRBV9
CASSVAEARGQGYTF
TGTGCCAGCAGCGTAGCAGAGGCCAGGGGGCAAGGCTACACCTTC
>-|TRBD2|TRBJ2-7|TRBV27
CASSLTAGTYEQYF
TGTGCCAGCAGTTTGACAGCGGGGACCTACGAGCAGTACTTC
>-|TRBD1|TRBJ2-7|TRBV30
CAWSVGQGLTYEQYF
TGTGCCTGGAGCGTAGGACAGGGGCTAACCTACGAGCAGTACTTC
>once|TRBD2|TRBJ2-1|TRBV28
CASSLWGRSGSSYNEQFF
TGTGCCAGCAGTTTATGGGGTCGTAGCGGGAGCTCCTACAATGAGCAGTTCTTC
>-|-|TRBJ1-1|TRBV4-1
CASSQRTPLRTEAFF
TGCGCCAGCAGCCAAAGAACACCCCTCAGAACTGAAGCTTTCTTT
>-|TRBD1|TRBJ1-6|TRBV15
CATSRDRARGSPLHF
TGTGCCACCAGCAGGGACAGGGCACGGGGATCACCCCTCCACTTT
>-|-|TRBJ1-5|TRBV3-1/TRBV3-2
CASSPNQGLQPQHF
TGTGCCAGCAGCCCGAACCAGGGTCTACAGCCCCAGCATTTT
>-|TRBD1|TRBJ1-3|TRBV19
CASSGQAGNTIYF
TGTGCCAGTAGTGGACAGGCTGGAAACACCATATATTTT
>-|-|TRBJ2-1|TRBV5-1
CASSFIWGQRGNEQFF
TGCGCCAGCAGCTTTATTTGGGGTCAAAGGGGCAATGAGCAGTTCTTC
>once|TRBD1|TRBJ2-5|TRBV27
CASSLNGQGEYQETQYF
TGTGCCAGCAGTTTAAACGGACAGGGAGAGTACCAAGAGACCCAGTACTTC
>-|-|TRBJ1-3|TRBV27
CASSLSMSEYSGNTIYF
TGTGCCAGCAGTTTATCAATGAGCGAATACTCTGGAAACACCATATATTTT
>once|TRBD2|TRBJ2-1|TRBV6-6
CASSPLGGVEQFF
TGTGCCAGCAGTCCCCTCGGGGGGGTTGAGCAGTTCTTC
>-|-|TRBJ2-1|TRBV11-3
CASSVPRLGVNNEQFF
TGTGCCAGCAGCGTACCTCGACTTGGCGTCAACAATGAGCAGTTCTTC
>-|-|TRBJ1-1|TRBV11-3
CASSLDNQGWDTEAFF
TGTGCCAGCAGCTTAGATAATCAGGGATGGGACACTGAAGCTTTCTTT
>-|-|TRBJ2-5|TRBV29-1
CSVGERGIQTQYF
TGCAGCGTTGGGGAGAGGGGGATACAGACCCAGTACTTC
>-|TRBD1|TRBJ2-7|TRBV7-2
CASSRGRTGSYEQYF
TGTGCCAGCAGCCGCGGGCGGACAGGGTCGTACGAGCAGTACTTC
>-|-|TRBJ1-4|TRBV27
CASSPNVDSTGKLFF
TGTGCCAGCAGTCCTAATGTCGACAGTACAGGAAAACTGTTTTTT
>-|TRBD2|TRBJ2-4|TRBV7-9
CASSLDRLAGASRNQYF
TGTGCCAGCAGCTTAGATCGACTAGCGGGAGCCTCTAGGAATCAGTACTTC
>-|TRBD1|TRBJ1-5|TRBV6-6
CASSDRASGNQPQHF
TGTGCCAGCAGTGACAGGGCCAGTGGCAATCAGCCCCAGCATTTT
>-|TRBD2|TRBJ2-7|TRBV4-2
CASSQELAENSYEQYF
TGTGCCAGCAGCCAAGAACTAGCGGAAAACTCCTACGAGCAGTACTTC
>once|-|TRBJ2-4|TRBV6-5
CASHPLTGWDIQYF
TGTGCCAGCCACCCCTTAACAGGGTGGGACATTCAGTACTTC
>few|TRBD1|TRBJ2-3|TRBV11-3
CASSLLPQGAFATDTQYF
TGTGCCAGCAGCTTACTCCCCCAGGGGGCGTTTGCAACAGATACGCAGTATTTT
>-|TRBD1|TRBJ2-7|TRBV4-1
CASSQRDSRNYEQYF
TGCGCCAGCAGCCAACGGGACAGCCGAAATTACGAGCAGTACTTC